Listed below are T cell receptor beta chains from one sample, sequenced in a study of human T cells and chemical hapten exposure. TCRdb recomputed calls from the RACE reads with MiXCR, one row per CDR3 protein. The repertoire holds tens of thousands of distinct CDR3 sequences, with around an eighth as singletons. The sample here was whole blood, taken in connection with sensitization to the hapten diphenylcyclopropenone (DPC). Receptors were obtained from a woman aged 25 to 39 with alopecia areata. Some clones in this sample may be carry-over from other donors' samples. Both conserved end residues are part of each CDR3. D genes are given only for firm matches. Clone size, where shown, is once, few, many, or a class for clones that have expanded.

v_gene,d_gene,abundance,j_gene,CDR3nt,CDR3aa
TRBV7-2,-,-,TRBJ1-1,TGTGCCAGCAGCTGGCCGAACACTGAAGCTTTCTTT,CASSWPNTEAFF
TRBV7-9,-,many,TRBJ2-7,TGTGCCAGCAGCTTAGACGCTAAGGGGGGGAAGTGGAAGCAGTACTTC,CASSLDAKGGKWKQYF
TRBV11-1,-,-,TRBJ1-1,TGTGCCAGCAGCTTAGTGGCGGGAAACACTGAAGCTTTCTTT,CASSLVAGNTEAFF
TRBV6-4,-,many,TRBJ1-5,TGTGCCAGCAGATCCGGGCCCAATCAGCCCCAGCATTTT,CASRSGPNQPQHF
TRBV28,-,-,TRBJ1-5,TGTGCCAGCAGCGTCGCCTGGCAGCCCCAGCATTTT,CASSVAWQPQHF
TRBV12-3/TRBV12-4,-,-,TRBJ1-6,TGTGCCAGCAGTTTCAGGGCCAGAAATAATTCACCCCTCCACTTT,CASSFRARNNSPLHF
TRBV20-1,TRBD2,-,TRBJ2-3,TGCAGTGCTAGAGATATGACTAGCGGAGATGGGAATACGCAGTATTTT,CSARDMTSGDGNTQYF
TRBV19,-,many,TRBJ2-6,TGTGCCAGTAGCACAGGATCCTCTGGGGCCAACGTCCTGACTTTC,CASSTGSSGANVLTF
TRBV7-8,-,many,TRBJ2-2,TGTGCCAGCAGCCCACTGCTTACCGACACCGGGGAGCTGTTTTTT,CASSPLLTDTGELFF
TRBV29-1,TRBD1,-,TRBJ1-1,TGCAGCGTTGGCCCTGGACAGGGACCAACTGAAGCTTTCTTT,CSVGPGQGPTEAFF
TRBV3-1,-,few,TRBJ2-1,TGTGCCAGCAGCTCCCGGGACTCGACTAGGGATGAGCAGTTCTTC,CASSSRDSTRDEQFF
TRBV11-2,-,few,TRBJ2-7,TGTGCCAGCAGCTTCGCGCGGTACGAGCAGTACTTC,CASSFARYEQYF
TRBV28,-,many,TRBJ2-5,TGTGCCAGCTGGAGAGGGGAACAAGAGACCCAGTACTTC,CASWRGEQETQYF
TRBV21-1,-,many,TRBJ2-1,TGTGCCAGGACTACGGGCAGATCTAATACTATATCTTACAATGAGCAGTTCTTC,CARTTGRSNTISYNEQFF
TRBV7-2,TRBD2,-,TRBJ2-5,TGTGCCAGCAGCTCCGGGACTAGCGGGAGTTGGTCGGAGACCCAGTACTTC,CASSSGTSGSWSETQYF
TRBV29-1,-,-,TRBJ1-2,TGCAGCGTTCTTGGCAGGGAGGAGGGCTACACCTTC,CSVLGREEGYTF
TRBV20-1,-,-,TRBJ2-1,TGCAGTGCTAGGGGGACTCCGACTTGGGATGAGCAGTTCTTC,CSARGTPTWDEQFF
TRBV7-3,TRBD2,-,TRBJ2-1,TGTGCCAGCAGCTTATACCCTATGACTAGCGGGAGCTACAATGAGCAGTTCTTC,CASSLYPMTSGSYNEQFF
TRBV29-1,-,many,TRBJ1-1,TGCAGCGTTGATCTGGGGGACGCTGAAGCTTTCTTT,CSVDLGDAEAFF
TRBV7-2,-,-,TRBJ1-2,TGTGCCAGCAGCTTTTGGGGCGGCTATGGCTACACCTTC,CASSFWGGYGYTF
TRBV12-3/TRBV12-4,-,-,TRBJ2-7,TGTGCCAGCAGTTTCCCCGATCCAGAGCAGTACTTC,CASSFPDPEQYF
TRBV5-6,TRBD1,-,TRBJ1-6,TGTGCCAGCAGCTCCCGCCGGACAGGGGGGAATTCACCCCTCCACTTT,CASSSRRTGGNSPLHF
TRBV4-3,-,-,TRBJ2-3,TGCGCCAGCAGCCAAGAGATGAGCGCGGTCCCGGATACGCAGTATTTT,CASSQEMSAVPDTQYF
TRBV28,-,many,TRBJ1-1,TGTGCCAGCAGTCAAAGGGGAAATGAAGCTTTCTTT,CASSQRGNEAFF
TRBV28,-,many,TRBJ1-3,TGTGCCAGCAGCCCTGGCTCATCTGGCGGAAACACCATATATTTT,CASSPGSSGGNTIYF
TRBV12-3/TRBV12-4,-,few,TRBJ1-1,TGTGCCAGCAGTTTGGCCAGGCGCATGAACACTGAAGCTTTCTTT,CASSLARRMNTEAFF
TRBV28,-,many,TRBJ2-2,TGTGCCAGCAGTTCTTCCGGGGAAAACACCGGGGAGCTGTTTTTT,CASSSSGENTGELFF
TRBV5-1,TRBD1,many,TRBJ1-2,TGCGCCAGCAGCTTGGAGTTGACAGGGAAGAACTATGGCTACACCTTC,CASSLELTGKNYGYTF
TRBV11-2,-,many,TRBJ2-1,TGTGCCAGCAGCTCCCCTAGACATACAACCTACAATGAGCAGTTCTTC,CASSSPRHTTYNEQFF
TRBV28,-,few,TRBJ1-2,TGTGCCATCATGGGGATATCTAACTATGGCTACACCTTC,CAIMGISNYGYTF
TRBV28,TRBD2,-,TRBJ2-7,TGTGCCAGCAGTTACCCCGGCTGGGCTAGCGGCTCCTACGAGCAGTACTTC,CASSYPGWASGSYEQYF
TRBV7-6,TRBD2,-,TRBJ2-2,TGTGCCAGCAGCCCCCAAAAAGGACTAGCGGGGACCGGGGAGCTGTTTTTT,CASSPQKGLAGTGELFF
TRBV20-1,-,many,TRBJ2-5,TGCAGTCCAGTGGCAGGGTCAGCTCAAGAGACCCAGTACTTC,CSPVAGSAQETQYF
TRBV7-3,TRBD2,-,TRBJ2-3,TGTGCCAGCAGCTTAGCGGGGGACCGGGAAAGGCAGTATTTT,CASSLAGDRERQYF
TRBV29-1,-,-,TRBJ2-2,TGCAGCGGCGTGGGGAACACCGGGGAGCTGTTTTTT,CSGVGNTGELFF
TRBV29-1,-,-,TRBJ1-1,TGCAGCTCCATGGGGCGAGGCACTGAAGCTTTCTTT,CSSMGRGTEAFF
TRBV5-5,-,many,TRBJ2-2,TGTGCCAGCAGCTTGGTCAAAGGGTCGGGGACCGGGGAGCTGTTTTTT,CASSLVKGSGTGELFF
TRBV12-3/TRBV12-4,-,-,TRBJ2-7,TGTGCCAGCAGTCCTCGGGCCTCCTACGAGCAGTACTTC,CASSPRASYEQYF
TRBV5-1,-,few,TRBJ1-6,TGCGCCAGCAGCTCAGAAAATTCACCCCTCCACTTT,CASSSENSPLHF
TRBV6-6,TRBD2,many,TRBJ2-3,TGTGCCAGCAGTCCTCCGCCAGCGGGAGGCACAGATACGCAGTATTTT,CASSPPPAGGTDTQYF
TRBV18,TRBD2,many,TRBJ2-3,TGTGCCAGCTCACCGACTACGTCTAGCGGGAGCACAGATACGCAGTATTTT,CASSPTTSSGSTDTQYF
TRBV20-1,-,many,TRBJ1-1,TGCAGTGCTACCATCGGTAAGACTGAAGCTTTCTTT,CSATIGKTEAFF
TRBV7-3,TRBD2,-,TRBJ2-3,TGTGCCAGCAGCTTATCGGCTAGCGGGAGGACAGATACGCAGTATTTT,CASSLSASGRTDTQYF
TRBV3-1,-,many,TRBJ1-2,TGTGCCAGCAGCCGGACAGCGAACTATGGCTACACCTTC,CASSRTANYGYTF
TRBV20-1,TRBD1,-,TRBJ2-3,TGCAGTGCGGCGGGACAGGTTGGTTCAGATACGCAGTATTTT,CSAAGQVGSDTQYF
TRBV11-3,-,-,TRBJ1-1,TGTGCCAGCAGTTCCAATCGGCAAAACACTGAAGCTTTCTTT,CASSSNRQNTEAFF
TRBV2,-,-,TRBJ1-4,TGTGCCAGCATACCCCAGGGGCAGAGCAATGAAAAACTGTTTTTT,CASIPQGQSNEKLFF
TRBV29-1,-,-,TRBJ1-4,TGCAGCGTTGTAGGACGGAATGAAAAACTGTTTTTT,CSVVGRNEKLFF
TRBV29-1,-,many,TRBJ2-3,TGCAGCGTTGGAGGGGCCACTTCCCATACGCAGTATTTT,CSVGGATSHTQYF
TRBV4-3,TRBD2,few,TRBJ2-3,TGCGCCAGCAGCCAAGGGAAGACTAGCGGGAGCGGAGATACGCAGTATTTT,CASSQGKTSGSGDTQYF
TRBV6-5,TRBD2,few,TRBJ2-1,TGTGCCAGCATGGATCGAGCGGGAGGGCCCTACAATGAGCAGTTCTTC,CASMDRAGGPYNEQFF
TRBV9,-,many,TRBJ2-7,TGTGCCAGCAGCTCTCACCCTCAGTACGAGCAGTACTTC,CASSSHPQYEQYF
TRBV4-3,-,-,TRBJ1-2,TGCGCCAGCAGCCAAGATTCACAGCTCTATGGCTACACCTTC,CASSQDSQLYGYTF
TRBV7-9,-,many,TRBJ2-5,TGTGCCAGCAGCTTAGCGCGGGACCCGAGGGAAGAGACCCAGTACTTC,CASSLARDPREETQYF
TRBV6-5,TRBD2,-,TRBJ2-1,TGTGCCAGCACGGGAGGGACGTACGGTGATGAGCAGTTCTTC,CASTGGTYGDEQFF
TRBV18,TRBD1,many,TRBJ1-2,TGTGCCAGCTCACCTTTCTCCGGGACAGGGGGCGCGGGCTACACCTTC,CASSPFSGTGGAGYTF